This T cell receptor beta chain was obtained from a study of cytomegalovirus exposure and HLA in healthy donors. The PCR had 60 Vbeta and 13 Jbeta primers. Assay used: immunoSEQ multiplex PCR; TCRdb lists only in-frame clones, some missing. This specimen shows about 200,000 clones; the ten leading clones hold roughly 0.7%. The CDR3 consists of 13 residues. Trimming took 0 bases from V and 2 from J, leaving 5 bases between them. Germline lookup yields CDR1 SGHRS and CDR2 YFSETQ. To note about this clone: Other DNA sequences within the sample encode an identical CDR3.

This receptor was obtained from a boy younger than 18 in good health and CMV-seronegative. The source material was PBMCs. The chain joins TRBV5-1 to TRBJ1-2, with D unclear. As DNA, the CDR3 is TGCGCCAGCAGCTTGGTCCAGAACTATGGCTACACCTTC. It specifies CASSLVQNYGYTF.